The next 17 T cell receptor beta chains were all read from a single sample in a study of T-cell memory formation after mild COVID-19. One entry per CDR3 protein results from TCRdb running MiXCR on the 5' RACE reads. The table includes 180,000 or so distinct CDR3 sequences, approximately 10% detected once. Material: PBMCs or a T cell subset sorted from them (not recorded which). Every receptor here comes from a man between 18 and 29 years old who had mild COVID-19 (a few samples of this study predate the infection). Cell type and time point are not known.

This clonotype was seen a handful of times. The chain couples TRBV9 to TRBJ2-1; D remains ambiguous. Germline V gene sequence: CDR1 SGDLS, CDR2 YYNGEE. CDR3 length: 11 amino acids. The V gene lost 3 bases and the J gene lost 8 bases, with 6 bases spanning the gap. The CDR3 coding sequence is TGTGCCAGCAGCGCGGGCTATGAGCAGTTCTTC. It yields the protein CASSAGYEQFF.

There are many counts of this clonotype. The CDR3 DNA follows: TGCGCCAGCAGCTTGGTGGGCAGCTCCTACAATGAGCAGTTCTTC. Residues: CASSLVGSSYNEQFF. The V gene is TRBV5-1, the J gene TRBJ2-1; D is uncertain. The CDR3 consists of 15 residues. Trimming removed 0 bases from V and 0 bases from J, with 7 bases in between. Looked up from germline, CDR1 is SGHRS and CDR2 is YFSETQ.

This clonotype was seen only a few times. The chain recombines TRBV20-1 with TRBJ2-2; D not resolved. Germline CDR1 and CDR2: DFQATT and SNEGSKA (reference sequence). V was trimmed by 2 bases and J by 5 bases, leaving 12 bases between them. The CDR3 is made up of 14 amino acids. CDR3: CSARPILGTGELFF. The CDR3 DNA sequence: TGCAGTGCTAGACCAATACTGGGGACCGGGGAGCTGTTTTTT.

The sample holds a few counts of this clonotype. The rearrangement links TRBV7-2 to TRBJ2-5, with D uncertain. Between the trimmed V and J ends, which lost 4 bases and 7 bases, there was a span of 13 bases. The CDR3 consists of 13 residues. The germline gives CDR1 SGHTA, CDR2 FQGNSA. In DNA form, the CDR3 reads TGTGCCAGCAGCTACCGAGAGAAAGGGACCCAGTACTTC. Amino acid sequence: CASSYREKGTQYF.

This clonotype was detected many times. This chain joins TRBV7-2 and TRBJ2-7; D tentatively reads TRBD1 or TRBD2 (5 bases each). This CDR3 spans 15 amino acids. The V and J ends lost 4 bases and 0 bases respectively, with 13 bases between them. CDR1 SGHTA and CDR2 FQGNSA come from the germline V gene. This chain's CDR3 is CASSSGATSSYEQYV. The CDR3 DNA reads TGTGCCAGCAGCTCCGGGGCGACCTCCTCCTACGAGCAGTACGTC.

The sample holds a few counts of this clonotype. The CDR3 sequence is CASSFLLGGVRGYTF. The CDR3 bases are TGTGCCAGCAGCTTCCTCCTCGGGGGTGTACGAGGCTACACCTTC. The chain has TRBV6-5 and TRBJ1-2, with D perhaps TRBD1 (5 bases). The V end was cut by 6 bases, the J end by 8 bases, with 22 bases between. Germline CDR1 is MNHEY and CDR2 is SVGAGI. There are 15 residues in the CDR3.

V is TRBV10-3 and J is TRBJ1-2; 7 bases are shared with TRBD1. The CDR3 is made up of 13 amino acids. Germline CDR1 ENHRY, CDR2 SYGVKD. V was clipped by 8 bases and J by 4 bases; unmatched bases: 7. CDR3 sequence: CAIQVDRAYGYTF. The CDR3 nucleotides are TGTGCCATCCAAGTAGACAGGGCCTATGGCTACACCTTC.

The chain has TRBV10-3 and TRBJ2-2; D is unresolved. Germline V lookup: CDR1 ENHRY, CDR2 SYGVKD. The V end lost 4 bases, the J end lost 0 bases, and 9 bases lay between the germline ends. CDR3 length equals 15 residues. The CDR3 spells CAISAEAANTGELFF. The CDR3, as DNA: TGTGCCATCAGTGCTGAGGCAGCGAACACCGGGGAGCTGTTTTTT.

This chain joins TRBV28 and TRBJ2-1, with a tentative D call TRBD2 (7 bases). The CDR3 contains 17 residues. With 4 bases removed from V and 8 bases from J, the gap between germline ends came to 24 bases. Germline V gene sequence: CDR1 MDHEN, CDR2 SYDVKM. The CDR3 nucleotides are TGTGCCAGCAGTTCAATCGCGGGGGCCGCCCAGAACTATGAGCAGTTCTTC. The encoded protein is CASSSIAGAAQNYEQFF.

The chain joins TRBV7-9 to TRBJ1-1, with 9 nucleotides matching TRBD1. Trimming removed 5 bases from V and 7 bases from J; junction bases left unmatched: 5. The CDR3 extends over 13 amino acids. Germline-derived CDR1 and CDR2 are SEHNR and FQNEAQ (reference sequence). CDR3 amino acids: CASSQTGGGEAFF. The CDR3 DNA sequence: TGTGCCAGCAGCCAGACAGGGGGGGGTGAAGCTTTCTTT.

The sample holds a few counts of this clonotype. This chain connects TRBV27 to TRBJ1-4, with 7 nucleotides matching TRBD1. This CDR3 spans 17 amino acids. Germline assignment: CDR1 MNHEY and CDR2 SMNVEV (reference sequence). Trimming at V came to 2 bases and at J to 8 bases, leaving 14 bases not matched to a gene. CDR3 amino acids: CASSLAHPTGVGEKLFF. The DNA of the CDR3 is TGTGCCAGCAGTTTAGCTCATCCCACAGGGGTCGGAGAAAAACTGTTTTTT.

The chain uses TRBV7-2 and TRBJ1-1; D not certain. Trimming removed 5 bases from V and 3 bases from J, with 13 bases in between. The germline V gene encodes CDR1 SGHTA and CDR2 FQGNSA. The CDR3 runs to 14 residues. The CDR3 loop is CASSPTWRDTEAFF. CDR3 nucleotides: TGTGCCAGCAGCCCCACATGGAGGGACACTGAAGCTTTCTTT.

This chain links TRBV3-1 with TRBJ1-2, with TRBD1 matching 7 bases. The ends lost 3 bases at V and 0 bases at J; junction bases unmatched: 4. There are 15 residues in the CDR3. In germline, CDR1 is LGHDT, CDR2 YNNKEL (reference sequence). CDR3 region: CASSHLDRPNYGYTF. The CDR3 DNA follows: TGTGCCAGCAGCCACCTGGACAGGCCTAACTATGGCTACACCTTC. Full variable domain (missing parts from reference TRBV3-1 and TRBJ1-2): DTAVSQTPKYLVTQMGNDKSIKCEQNLGHDTMYWYKQDSKKFLKIMFSYNNKELIINETVPNRFSPKSPDKAHLNLHINSLELGDSAVYFCASSHLDRPNYGYTFGSGTRLTVV.

This clonotype was detected only a few times. The genes are TRBV19 and TRBJ2-5, with 11 positions matching TRBD2. From germline, CDR1 is LNHDA and CDR2 SQIVND (reference sequence). Trimming took 8 bases from V and 5 from J; bases not matched to a gene: 16. The CDR3 contains 17 residues. CDR3 protein: CASRGSLTSGEGETQYF. CDR3 DNA: TGTGCCAGTCGAGGATCCCTGACTAGCGGGGAGGGGGAGACCCAGTACTTC.

This clonotype was detected many times. V usage is TRBV12-3 or TRBV12-4 and J usage is TRBJ1-1, with 7 bases fitting TRBD1. V lost 6 bases and J lost 8; bases outside the gene matches: 9. There are 13 residues in the CDR3. The CDR3 is CASSLDRTTEAFF. CDR3 in DNA: TGTGCCAGCAGCCTGGACAGGACGACCGAAGCTTTCTTT.

The genes are TRBV29-1 and TRBJ1-1; D not certain. The length of the CDR3 is 12 residues. Germline V gene sequence: CDR1 SQVTM, CDR2 ANQGSEA. V shed 4 bases and J shed 3 bases, with 9 bases lying between them. CDR3 sequence: CSVARRDTEAFF. The CDR3 DNA reads TGCAGCGTTGCCCGGAGAGACACTGAAGCTTTCTTT.

This clonotype was seen ten or more times. V is TRBV12-3 or TRBV12-4 and J is TRBJ2-1, with 9 nucleotides matching TRBD1. The V segment lost 6 bases and the J segment 6 bases; nucleotides outside the gene matches: 9. The CDR3 covers 15 residues. The CDR3 loop is CASSLPGQGSNEQFF. CDR3 in DNA: TGTGCCAGCAGCTTACCGGGACAGGGTAGCAATGAGCAGTTCTTC.